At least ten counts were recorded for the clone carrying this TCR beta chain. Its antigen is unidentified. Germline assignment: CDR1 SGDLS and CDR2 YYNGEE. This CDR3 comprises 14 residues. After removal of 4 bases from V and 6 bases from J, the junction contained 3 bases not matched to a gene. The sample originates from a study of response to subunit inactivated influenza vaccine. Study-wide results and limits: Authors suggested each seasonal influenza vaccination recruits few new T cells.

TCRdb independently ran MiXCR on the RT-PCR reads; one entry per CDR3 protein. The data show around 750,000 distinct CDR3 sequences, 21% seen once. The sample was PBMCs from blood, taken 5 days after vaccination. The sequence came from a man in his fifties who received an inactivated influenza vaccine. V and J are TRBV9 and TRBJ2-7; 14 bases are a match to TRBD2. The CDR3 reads CASSTGLAGVEQYF. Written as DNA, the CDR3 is TGTGCCAGCAGCACGGGACTAGCGGGAGTCGAGCAGTACTTC.